This T cell receptor (beta chain) was recorded in a study of blood T cell repertoires in COVID-19. The overall study: The cDNA or gDNA used as material had been derived from T cells, B-cell-depleted T cells, or PBMCs.

Original processing notes: Estimation of nucleated cell counts relied on the amplification of reference gene primers. Only in-frame clones appear in the TCRdb table, and some are missing; sequencing was by immunoSEQ multiplex PCR. Clonal size and the V and J genes are those of that table, whereas D and trimming came from the DNA. The sample contains 350,000 or so clones, 65% to 85% of which appear only once. Specimen: peripheral blood. This receptor was obtained from a man aged 30-40 years with active or convalescent COVID-19.

The CDR3 DNA is TGTGCCAGCAGCCCAGCGGGACAACCCTACGAGCAGTACTTC. The encoded protein is CASSPAGQPYEQYF. The gene calls are TRBV5-4 and TRBJ2-7; perhaps TRBD2 as D (7 bases). The CDR3 is 14 residues long. The V gene lost 4 bases and the J gene lost 2 bases, with 13 bases spanning the gap. CDR1 and CDR2 (germline): SGHNT, YYREEE (reference sequence). The full variable domain, with the rest looked up from reference TRBV5-4 and TRBJ2-7, is ETGVTQSPTHLIKTRGQQVTLRCSSQSGHNTVSWYQQALGQGPQFIFQYYREEENGRGNFPPRFSGLQFPNYSSELNVNALELDDSALYLCASSPAGQPYEQYFGPGTRLTVT.